Below, 15 T cell receptor beta chains from the same sample are listed, as sequenced in a study of cytomegalovirus exposure and HLA in healthy donors. Amplification used 60 Vbeta primers and 13 Jbeta primers. Assay: immunoSEQ multiplex PCR; the TCRdb copy retains only in-frame clones and omits some. The sample lists some 180,000 clones, roughly 80% occurring once. The specimen was PBMCs. These receptors were collected from a man aged 40-55 years in good health and CMV-seronegative.

The rearrangement links TRBV29-1 to TRBJ1-4; 7 nucleotides agree with TRBD1. Germline CDR1 and CDR2: SQVTM and ANQGSEA. Trimming cost V 7 bases and J 0 bases; bases outside gene matches: 11. The CDR3 sequence is 16 residues long. CDR3 region: CSGSTGNFATNEKLFF. Here the CDR3 DNA reads TGCAGCGGGTCGACAGGGAATTTTGCAACTAATGAAAAACTGTTTTTT.

This rearrangement joins TRBV7-8 to TRBJ1-1; no reliable D call. The V end was cut by 5 bases, the J end by 0 bases, with 13 bases between. Germline V gene data show CDR1 as SGHVS and CDR2 as FQNEAQ. The CDR3 has 15 residues. The CDR3 DNA sequence: TGTGCCAGCAGCCCCTCTGGGCACGTGAACACTGAAGCTTTCTTT. Its translation: CASSPSGHVNTEAFF.

The chain links TRBV11-2 to TRBJ1-1; D is unresolved. The length of the CDR3 is 12 residues. Germline V gives CDR1 SGHAT, CDR2 FQNNGV. The ends were cut back, 2 bases at V and 10 bases at J, with 11 bases in the middle. The CDR3 DNA is TGTGCCAGCAGCTTACAGTACGGAGGAGCTTTCTTT. It specifies CASSLQYGGAFF.

The chain is built from TRBV4-3 and TRBJ2-7, with 9 bases matching TRBD1. Germline V gene sequence: CDR1 LGHNA, CDR2 YSLEER. V gave up 0 bases and J gave up 4 bases; unmatched junction bases: 13. This CDR3 has 18 residues. The CDR3 sequence: CASSQEEKRGQGFYEQYF. CDR3 nucleotides: TGCGCCAGCAGCCAAGAGGAGAAGAGAGGACAGGGGTTTTACGAGCAGTACTTC.

The rearrangement uses TRBV5-1 and TRBJ2-3; 13 bases are shared with TRBD2. With V trimmed by 0 bases and J by 4 bases, 5 bases remained unmatched. Germline V CDR1 and CDR2: SGHRS, YFSETQ. The CDR3 spans 17 residues. For the CDR3, the DNA is TGCGCCAGCAGCTTGGGGACTAGCGGGAGTCTAGCAGATACGCAGTATTTT. Translated, it gives CASSLGTSGSLADTQYF.

This clone has only one observation. The identical CDR3 is also encoded by other nucleotide sequences in the sample. The V gene is TRBV7-8, the J gene TRBJ2-2; D is uncertain. Trimming stripped 3 bases from V and 0 bases from J, with 8 bases between. The germline gives CDR1 SGHVS, CDR2 FQNEAQ. The CDR3 has 15 amino acids. Written as DNA, the CDR3 is TGTGCCAGCAGCTTGCCGGGTTCGAACACCGGGGAGCTGTTTTTT. This sequence encodes CASSLPGSNTGELFF.

This clone was seen a handful of times. This chain uses TRBV6-6 with TRBJ1-1, with no clear D. V lost 4 bases to trimming and J lost 2 bases, with 11 bases between them. This CDR3 region has 14 residues. The germline CDR1 and CDR2 sequences are MNHNY and SVGAGI (reference sequence). CDR3 in amino acids: CASSSITPNTEAFF. The CDR3 region has the DNA TGTGCCAGCAGTTCCATAACACCTAACACTGAAGCTTTCTTT.

This sequence joins TRBV6-1 and TRBJ1-5; possibly TRBD1 for D (5 bases). Trimming pared 5 bases from V and 4 bases from J, leaving 12 bases between. This CDR3 is built from 14 residues. Germline CDR1 and CDR2: MNHNS and SASEGT. Here the CDR3 reads CASSQGHANQPQHF. Written as DNA, the CDR3 is TGTGCCAGCAGTCAGGGCCATGCAAATCAGCCCCAGCATTTT.

This clone has just a few counts. Other nucleotide sequences in the sample specify the same CDR3. This sequence joins TRBV2 and TRBJ1-2, with 10 bases lining up with TRBD1. Germline V lookup: CDR1 SNHLY, CDR2 FYNNEI. V shed 3 bases, J shed 4 bases, and the junction held 8 bases outside the gene matches. This CDR3 region has 16 residues. DNA for the CDR3: TGTGCCAGCAGTGAGTTTTTCGGGGACAGGGGCTATGGCTACACCTTC. This gives the protein CASSEFFGDRGYGYTF.

Regarding this clone: One junction end disagrees with the germline gene, perhaps due to a read error. The chain employs TRBV7-7 and TRBJ1-1; D unclear. Per the germline V gene, CDR1 is SSHAT and CDR2 is FNYEAQ (reference sequence). The CDR3 spans 13 residues. CDR3 nucleotides: TGTGCTAGCAGCTTTACACAGAACACTGAAGCTTTCTTT. This gives the protein CASSFTQNTEAFF.

The chain carries TRBV15 and TRBJ2-3; D possibly corresponds to TRBD1 (6 bases). CDR1 and CDR2 from the germline V gene are LNHNV and YYDKDF (reference sequence). This CDR3 region has 14 residues. The germline V and J ends were trimmed by 5 bases and 2 bases, with 11 bases remaining between them. The CDR3 loop is CATSPGQSTDTQYF. The CDR3 bases are TGTGCCACCAGCCCAGGACAGTCCACAGATACGCAGTATTTT.

The chain is built from TRBV5-1 and TRBJ2-3, with D possibly matching TRBD1 (6 bases). V was shortened by 2 bases and J by 2 bases, with 18 bases between the two germline ends. Germline loops: CDR1 SGHRS, CDR2 YFSETQ. The CDR3 contains 17 residues. Here the CDR3 DNA reads TGCGCCAGCAGCTTCGCCACAGGGCTTACTAACACAGATACGCAGTATTTT. This sequence encodes CASSFATGLTNTDTQYF. The whole variable domain, filled in from reference TRBV5-1 and TRBJ2-3, reads KAGVTQTPRYLIKTRGQQVTLSCSPISGHRSVSWYQQTPGQGLQFLFEYFSETQRNKGNFPGRFSGRQFSNSRSEMNVSTLELGDSALYLCASSFATGLTNTDTQYFGPGTRLTVL.

The rearrangement uses TRBV2 and TRBJ2-3; TRBD2 agrees at 8 bases. CDR1 is SNHLY and CDR2 is FYNNEI in the germline V gene. The CDR3 sequence is 16 residues long. J gave up 4 bases and V 5 bases, and 11 bases lay outside the gene matches. CDR3 amino acids: CASSPRGGSLADTQYF. The CDR3 DNA is TGTGCCAGCAGTCCCCGGGGGGGGAGCTTGGCAGATACGCAGTATTTT.

This clone was counted a single time. V gene TRBV5-1 combines with J gene TRBJ2-3; tentative D call: TRBD2 (7 bases). V was pared by 0 bases and J by 2 bases, with 19 bases between. The CDR3 runs to 18 residues. Germline CDR1 SGHRS, CDR2 YFSETQ. The CDR3 loop reads CASSLAGWRGRNTDTQYF. In DNA form, the CDR3 reads TGCGCCAGCAGCTTGGCGGGTTGGCGGGGGCGCAACACAGATACGCAGTATTTT.

The chain has TRBV18 and TRBJ2-1, with 7 bases lining up with TRBD1. After removal of 4 bases from V and 5 bases from J, the junction contained 2 bases not matched to a gene. The germline V gene has CDR1 KGHSH and CDR2 LQKENI. CDR3 length equals 13 residues. The CDR3 region has the DNA TGTGCCAGCTCACTTGGACAGGACAATGAGCAGTTCTTC. It encodes CASSLGQDNEQFF.